The 31 T cell receptor beta chains below come from one sample, sequenced in a study of cytomegalovirus exposure and HLA in healthy donors. In the PCR, 60 Vbeta and 13 Jbeta primers were used. The data were produced by immunoSEQ multiplex PCR, yet TCRdb's version contains in-frame clones alone and is incomplete. The sample shows 180,000 or so clones, over 75% of them seen only once. Sequencing was carried out using PBMCs. These receptors were taken from a woman aged 25 to 45 in good health and CMV-seronegative.

V and J are TRBV7-8 and TRBJ1-1; no definite D call. This CDR3 region has 17 residues. Germline V CDR1 and CDR2: SGHVS, FQNEAQ. Between the trimmed V and J ends, which lost 0 bases and 1 base, there was a span of 15 bases. CDR3 sequence: CASSLAQAGSWNTEAFF. In DNA form, the CDR3 reads TGTGCCAGCAGCTTAGCCCAAGCCGGGTCTTGGAACACTGAAGCTTTCTTT.

The rearrangement joins TRBV27 to TRBJ2-7; 7 nucleotides match TRBD1. Trimming cost V 2 bases and J 1 base; bases outside gene matches: 2. The CDR3 consists of 14 residues. CDR1 and CDR2 (germline): MNHEY, SMNVEV (reference sequence). DNA for the CDR3: TGTGCCAGCAGTTTAAAGGGACAGTCCTACGAGCAGTACTTC. As protein: CASSLKGQSYEQYF.

This clone was picked up a small number of times. The J gene is TRBJ2-5, the V gene TRBV6-1; D perhaps matches TRBD1 (6 bases). CDR1 is MNHNS, CDR2 SASEGT, per germline. The CDR3 is 16 amino acids. V was pared by 1 base and J by 1 base, with 13 bases between. The CDR3 protein is CASSEVGGKGQETQYF. The CDR3 DNA is TGTGCCAGCAGTGAAGTAGGGGGTAAAGGCCAAGAGACCCAGTACTTC.

The chain links TRBV7-2 to TRBJ1-6; TRBD1 is a possible D gene (5 bases). This CDR3 region has 14 residues. V dropped 5 bases and J dropped 4 bases, with 9 bases sitting between them. The germline V gene has CDR1 SGHTA and CDR2 FQGNSA. The CDR3 loop reads CASSVRAYNSPLHF. CDR3 DNA sequence: TGTGCCAGCAGCGTCAGGGCGTATAATTCACCCCTCCACTTT.

The chain recombines TRBV7-9 with TRBJ1-6, with D perhaps matching TRBD1 (5 bases). V lost 1 base and J 8 bases, leaving 15 bases between the germline ends. Germline V lookup: CDR1 SEHNR, CDR2 FQNEAQ (reference sequence). The CDR3 loop spans 16 amino acids. The CDR3 loop is CASSLESGYDYSPLHF. CDR3 DNA: TGTGCCAGCAGCTTAGAGTCAGGGTACGATTATTCACCCCTCCACTTT.

The chain couples TRBV20-1 to TRBJ2-7; D uncertain. The V gene lost 4 bases and the J gene lost 2 bases, with 6 bases spanning the gap. The CDR3 sequence is 11 residues long. The germline V gene encodes CDR1 DFQATT and CDR2 SNEGSKA (reference sequence). The CDR3 bases are TGCAGTGCTACTCTAACCTACGAGCAGTACTTC. Protein: CSATLTYEQYF.

The chain links TRBV7-2 to TRBJ1-5, with D maybe TRBD1 (6 bases). The V end was cut by 4 bases, the J end by 0 bases, with 16 bases between. The CDR3 is made up of 17 amino acids. CDR1 is SGHTA and CDR2 is FQGNSA in the germline V gene. For the CDR3, the DNA is TGTGCCAGCAGCTACCAAGGGACACCCTATAGCAATCAGCCCCAGCATTTT. Its protein product is CASSYQGTPYSNQPQHF.

This rearrangement joins TRBV2 to TRBJ2-3, with D perhaps TRBD1 (6 bases). Germline V gene sequence: CDR1 SNHLY, CDR2 FYNNEI. The CDR3 has 13 residues. V was shortened by 8 bases and J by 3 bases, with 12 bases between the two germline ends. This chain's CDR3 is CASGTLETDTQYF. In DNA form, the CDR3 reads TGTGCCAGCGGGACACTAGAGACAGATACGCAGTATTTT.

V usage is TRBV14 and J usage is TRBJ2-7, with D perhaps matching TRBD1 (6 bases). The CDR3 consists of 13 residues. With 4 bases removed from V and 9 bases from J, the gap between germline ends came to 16 bases. From germline, CDR1 is SGHDN and CDR2 FVKESK. CDR3 protein: CASSRARQVGQYF. CDR3 DNA sequence: TGTGCCAGCAGCCGGGCCCGACAGGTAGGGCAGTACTTC.

The chain combines TRBV6-6 with TRBJ1-1; D is possibly TRBD1 (6 bases). With 6 bases removed from V and 3 bases from J, the gap between germline ends came to 17 bases. Germline assignment: CDR1 MNHNY and CDR2 SVGAGI (reference sequence). CDR3 size: 15 residues. The chain's CDR3 is CASRPPGEGDTEAFF. The CDR3 DNA is TGTGCCAGCAGGCCCCCAGGGGAGGGGGACACTGAAGCTTTCTTT.

V gene TRBV10-3 combines with J gene TRBJ2-3; possibly TRBD2 for D (6 bases). The V gene lost 7 bases and the J gene lost 1 base, with 12 bases spanning the gap. Germline CDR1 reads ENHRY; CDR2 reads SYGVKD. The CDR3 loop spans 14 amino acids. In DNA form, the CDR3 reads TGTGCCATCATGTTGTCGGGGGGCACAGATACGCAGTATTTT. Translated: CAIMLSGGTDTQYF.

The chain carries TRBV27 and TRBJ2-7, with D perhaps matching TRBD1 (5 bases). Germline lookup yields CDR1 MNHEY and CDR2 SMNVEV (reference sequence). Trimming left V 2 bases short and J 6 bases short, with 17 bases between. CDR3 length: 15 residues. The CDR3 loop reads CASSLASGFSLEQYF. The CDR3 region has the DNA TGTGCCAGCAGTTTAGCGTCAGGGTTCTCCCTCGAGCAGTACTTC.

This chain joins TRBV11-2 and TRBJ1-6; 9 bases align to TRBD1. Trimming at V came to 0 bases and at J to 10 bases, leaving 4 bases not matched to a gene. The CDR3 consists of 15 residues. Germline V CDR1 and CDR2: SGHAT, FQNNGV. In DNA form, the CDR3 reads TGTGCCAGCAGCTTAGATGGGACAGGGCCATCACCCCTCCACTTT. Encoded protein: CASSLDGTGPSPLHF. Combining the CDR3 with reference TRBV11-2 and TRBJ1-6 gives the whole variable domain EAGVAQSPRYKIIEKRQSVAFWCNPISGHATLYWYQQILGQGPKLLIQFQNNGVVDDSQLPKDRFSAERLKGVDSTLKIQPAKLEDSAVYLCASSLDGTGPSPLHFGNGTRLTVT.

V usage is TRBV9 and J usage is TRBJ2-7; 10 bases are shared with TRBD2. V shed 3 bases and J 5 bases; nucleotides not matched to a gene: 8. CDR3 length: 15 residues. CDR1 and CDR2 from the germline V gene are SGDLS and YYNGEE. The chain's CDR3 is CASSGRSGGVNEQYF. In DNA, the CDR3 is TGTGCCAGCAGCGGACGCAGCGGGGGGGTTAACGAGCAGTACTTC.

This clone has a handful of counts. The chain couples TRBV19 to TRBJ1-6; a possible D gene is TRBD1 (6 bases). V was cut by 6 bases and J by 0 bases, with 6 bases left in between. CDR1 is LNHDA, CDR2 SQIVND, per germline (reference sequence). This CDR3 has 14 residues. CDR3 in DNA: TGTGCCAGTAGGACAGGCTCCTATAATTCACCCCTCCACTTT. It translates to CASRTGSYNSPLHF. The entire variable domain, with the rest obtained from reference TRBV19 and TRBJ1-6, is as follows: DGGITQSPKYLFRKEGQNVTLSCEQNLNHDAMYWYRQDPGQGLRLIYYSQIVNDFQKGDIAEGYSVSREKKESFPLTVTSAQKNPTAFYLCASRTGSYNSPLHFGNGTRLTVT.

V is TRBV6-5 and J is TRBJ2-2; 7 positions agree with TRBD2. Looked up from germline, CDR1 is MNHEY and CDR2 is SVGAGI. V lost 6 bases and J lost 7; bases outside the gene matches: 11. This CDR3 has 15 amino acids. The CDR3 loop is CASRRPGGAGGELFF. CDR3 nucleotide sequence: TGTGCCAGCAGACGTCCGGGAGGCGCGGGCGGGGAGCTGTTTTTT.

Only one count was recorded for this clone. The chain links TRBV7-9 to TRBJ2-1; TRBD2 might be the D (6 bases). The CDR3 covers 14 residues. The V end lost 1 base, the J end lost 5 bases, and 9 bases lay between the germline ends. The germline CDR1 and CDR2 sequences are SEHNR and FQNEAQ (reference sequence). Here the CDR3 reads CASSLDPGDNEQFF. For the CDR3, the DNA is TGTGCCAGCAGCTTAGATCCGGGGGACAATGAGCAGTTCTTC.

J is TRBJ2-7 and V is TRBV10-3, with 7 bases that match TRBD2. Trimming at V came to 8 bases and at J to 5 bases, leaving 9 bases not matched to a gene. CDR3 length: 13 amino acids. Germline V gene data show CDR1 as ENHRY and CDR2 as SYGVKD. This chain's CDR3 is CAIAVRGNDEQYF. In nucleotides, the CDR3 is TGTGCCATCGCGGTGCGGGGGAACGACGAGCAGTACTTC.

This clone showed up just a few times. The V gene is TRBV7-2, the J gene TRBJ1-5; D may be TRBD1 (6 bases). This CDR3 is built from 13 residues. Germline CDR1 and CDR2: SGHTA and FQGNSA. Trimming removed 3 bases at V and 4 bases at J, with 7 bases between. The CDR3 here is CASSFGQNQPQHF. In DNA, the CDR3 is TGTGCCAGCAGCTTTGGACAGAATCAGCCCCAGCATTTT.

The CDR3 DNA follows: TGTGCCAGCCTCGAGGGAGGACACATTCAGTACTTC. Translation gives CASLEGGHIQYF. J is TRBJ2-4 and V is TRBV7-2, with D perhaps TRBD2 (6 bases). V was trimmed by 8 bases and J by 8 bases, leaving 13 bases between them. The CDR3 sequence is 12 residues long. Germline lookup yields CDR1 SGHTA and CDR2 FQGNSA. Using reference TRBV7-2 and TRBJ2-4 for the parts outside the CDR3, the full variable domain is GAGVSQSPSNKVTEKGKDVELRCDPISGHTALYWYRQSLGQGLEFLIYFQGNSAPDKSGLPSDRFSAERTGGSVSTLTIQRTQQEDSAVYLCASLEGGHIQYFGAGTRLSVL.

The gene calls are TRBV2 and TRBJ1-2; 8 bases map to TRBD1. The CDR3 covers 13 residues. Germline V lookup: CDR1 SNHLY, CDR2 FYNNEI. The trim removed 1 base at V and 8 bases at J, leaving 3 bases unmatched. The CDR3 protein is CASSEGGTGGYTF. For the CDR3, the DNA is TGTGCCAGCAGTGAAGGTGGGACAGGAGGCTACACCTTC.

The chain carries TRBV7-2 and TRBJ2-7; possible D gene TRBD2, 6 bases. The V and J ends lost 2 bases and 6 bases respectively, with 17 bases between them. In germline, CDR1 is SGHTA, CDR2 FQGNSA. The CDR3 length is 15 residues. This CDR3 reads CASSLRVLGTGEQYF. The CDR3 coding sequence is TGTGCCAGCAGCTTAAGGGTACTCGGGACTGGCGAGCAGTACTTC.

This rearrangement joins TRBV7-2 to TRBJ1-1; TRBD1 might be the D (5 bases). Germline V CDR1 and CDR2: SGHTA, FQGNSA. The V gene lost 7 bases and the J gene lost 3 bases, with 21 bases spanning the gap. The CDR3 loop spans 16 amino acids. The CDR3 sequence: CASIDEPAGLYTEAFF. CDR3 in DNA: TGTGCCAGCATCGACGAACCCGCAGGGCTATACACTGAAGCTTTCTTT. Full variable domain (missing parts from reference TRBV7-2 and TRBJ1-1): GAGVSQSPSNKVTEKGKDVELRCDPISGHTALYWYRQSLGQGLEFLIYFQGNSAPDKSGLPSDRFSAERTGGSVSTLTIQRTQQEDSAVYLCASIDEPAGLYTEAFFGQGTRLTVV.

The J gene is TRBJ1-5, the V gene TRBV30; D perhaps matches TRBD1 (5 bases). There are 16 residues in the CDR3. CDR1 is GTSNPN, CDR2 SVGIG, per germline (reference sequence). V lost 5 bases and J 0 bases, leaving 17 bases between the germline ends. Here the CDR3 reads CAWGVGGRYSNQPQHF. CDR3 bases: TGTGCCTGGGGGGTCGGGGGACGGTATAGCAATCAGCCCCAGCATTTT.

This clone is a singleton in its sample. The CDR3 protein is CASSLGVGQGGETQYF. The CDR3 DNA sequence: TGCGCCAGCAGCTTGGGTGTGGGACAGGGGGGAGAGACCCAGTACTTC. The J gene is TRBJ2-5, the V gene TRBV5-1; 11 positions match TRBD1. CDR1 SGHRS and CDR2 YFSETQ come from the germline V gene. The length of the CDR3 is 16 residues. V lost 0 bases to trimming and J lost 4 bases; unmatched junction nucleotides: 5.

This clone was seen once. The chain joins TRBV5-1 to TRBJ2-1; 8 bases line up with TRBD1. Germline trimming cut 1 base from V and 6 bases from J; bases unmatched to any gene: 9. The CDR3 spans 16 residues. The germline gives CDR1 SGHRS, CDR2 YFSETQ. Here the CDR3 reads CASSLNGQGAGNEQFF. CDR3 DNA: TGCGCCAGCAGCTTGAATGGTCAGGGGGCGGGCAATGAGCAGTTCTTC.

This chain links TRBV7-8 with TRBJ2-7; 7 bases align to TRBD1. The CDR3 length is 14 residues. The germline CDR1 and CDR2 sequences are SGHVS and FQNEAQ. Trimming removed 4 bases from V and 5 bases from J; junction bases left unmatched: 8. The CDR3 reads CASSYPTGFHEQYF. In DNA, the CDR3 is TGTGCCAGCAGCTACCCGACAGGGTTCCACGAGCAGTACTTC.

As concerns this clone: Other DNA sequences from this sample encode an identical CDR3 as well. The chain has TRBV30 and TRBJ2-2; tentatively, D is TRBD2 (5 bases). This CDR3 region has 11 residues. V gave up 3 bases and J gave up 6 bases, with 5 bases separating them. Germline V CDR1 and CDR2: GTSNPN, SVGIG (reference sequence). The CDR3 DNA is TGTGCCTGGAGACTAGCCGGGGAGCTGTTTTTT. Residues: CAWRLAGELFF. The full variable domain, in which reference TRBV30 and TRBJ2-2 provide the parts outside the CDR3, is SQTIHQWPATLVQPVGSPLSLECTVEGTSNPNLYWYRQAAGRGLQLLFYSVGIGQISSEVPQNLSASRPQDRQFILSSKKLLLSDSGFYLCAWRLAGELFFGEGSRLTVL.

V is TRBV5-1 and J is TRBJ1-1; D is possibly TRBD1 (6 bases). Germline V gene sequence: CDR1 SGHRS, CDR2 YFSETQ. Trimming removed 0 bases at V and 1 base at J, with 10 bases between. The CDR3 consists of 15 residues. The CDR3 region is CASSLDGRGNTEAFF. The CDR3 coding sequence is TGCGCCAGCAGCTTGGATGGCAGGGGGAACACTGAAGCTTTCTTT.

The gene calls are TRBV19 and TRBJ1-4; TRBD1 matches at 7 bases. V shed 3 bases, J shed 8 bases, and the junction held 6 bases outside the gene matches. The CDR3 consists of 14 residues. CDR1 and CDR2 from the germline V gene are LNHDA and SQIVND (reference sequence). The CDR3 region has the DNA TGTGCCAGTAGTATTCGACAGGGTTGGGAAAAACTGTTTTTT. Protein sequence: CASSIRQGWEKLFF.

V usage is TRBV6-1 and J usage is TRBJ1-2, with a weak D call TRBD1 (5 bases). V was clipped by 4 bases and J by 2 bases, with 14 bases between them. The CDR3 is 15 amino acids. Germline CDR1 and CDR2: MNHNS and SASEGT. The CDR3: CASSVGWRGNYGYTF. The DNA of the CDR3 is TGTGCCAGCAGTGTAGGCTGGAGGGGAAACTATGGCTACACCTTC.